These 19 T cell receptor beta chains originate from one sample sequenced in a study of blood T cell repertoires in COVID-19. Assay used: immunoSEQ multiplex PCR; TCRdb lists only in-frame clones, some missing. Of approximately 150,000 clones listed, around 81% are singletons. Sample: peripheral blood. The receptors were sampled from a human donor in a cohort sampled during active COVID-19.

The gene calls are TRBV19 and TRBJ1-3; D is ambiguous. The CDR3 consists of 12 residues. Trimming shortened V by 3 bases and J by 2 bases, and 2 bases separated the two germline ends. Germline V lookup: CDR1 LNHDA, CDR2 SQIVND (reference sequence). The CDR3 DNA is TGTGCCAGTAGTATCGCTGGAAACACCATATATTTT. It is translated as CASSIAGNTIYF.

The chain has TRBV11-2 and TRBJ1-1; D unresolved. The germline V and J ends were trimmed by 4 bases and 4 bases, with 25 bases remaining between them. This CDR3 region has 18 residues. Germline V lookup: CDR1 SGHAT, CDR2 FQNNGV. The CDR3: CASSSRQIGGSFRTEAFF. CDR3 coding DNA: TGTGCCAGCAGCTCACGACAAATCGGAGGCAGTTTTCGCACTGAAGCTTTCTTT. The full variable domain, rest sourced from reference TRBV11-2 and TRBJ1-1, is EAGVAQSPRYKIIEKRQSVAFWCNPISGHATLYWYQQILGQGPKLLIQFQNNGVVDDSQLPKDRFSAERLKGVDSTLKIQPAKLEDSAVYLCASSSRQIGGSFRTEAFFGQGTRLTVV.

The chain carries TRBV14 and TRBJ1-6, with TRBD1 identical over 9 bases. The CDR3 runs 15 residues. Germline V gives CDR1 SGHDN, CDR2 FVKESK. With 5 bases clipped from V and 6 bases from J, the junction kept 5 bases outside the gene matches. The chain's CDR3 is CASSTQGAANSPLHF. The CDR3 DNA reads TGTGCCAGCAGCACACAGGGGGCGGCTAATTCACCCCTCCACTTT.

As regards this clone: One junction end disagrees with the germline gene, perhaps due to a read error. This sequence joins TRBV28 and TRBJ2-3; TRBD1 matches 10 bases. CDR3 length: 12 amino acids. Germline V gene lookup returns CDR1 MDHEN and CDR2 SYDVKM. The CDR3 bases are TGTGCCAGCAGCCTACCGGGACAGGGGCCGATTTTT. Translation: CASSLPGQGPIF.

The chain combines TRBV19 with TRBJ2-7, with 8 bases that match TRBD1. This CDR3 is 14 amino acids long. V was pared by 4 bases and J by 6 bases, with 8 bases of the junction left unmatched. Germline lookup yields CDR1 LNHDA and CDR2 SQIVND (reference sequence). CDR3: CASSSPTGATEQYF. The CDR3 DNA reads as TGTGCCAGTAGTAGCCCGACAGGGGCAACCGAGCAGTACTTC.

The chain combines TRBV29-1 with TRBJ2-3; possibly TRBD2 for D (5 bases). The V gene's germline CDR1 is SQVTM and CDR2 ANQGSEA. The CDR3 has 13 residues. The V end lost 4 bases, the J end lost 2 bases, and 10 bases lay between the germline ends. This CDR3 is CSVGRSLTDTQYF. DNA for the CDR3: TGCAGCGTTGGGAGGTCCCTCACAGATACGCAGTATTTT.

Here the CDR3 reads CASSLSSGTSAYEQYF. The DNA for the CDR3 is TGTGCCAGCAGCTTATCATCCGGGACAAGTGCCTACGAGCAGTACTTC. This rearrangement joins TRBV6-2 or TRBV6-3 to TRBJ2-7; TRBD1 might be the D (6 bases). Trimming left V 6 bases short and J 2 bases short, with 20 bases between. This CDR3 has 16 residues. The germline V gene has CDR1 MNHEY and CDR2 SVGEGT.

The V gene is TRBV6-1, the J gene TRBJ1-2, with unresolved D. The V and J ends lost 2 bases and 6 bases respectively, with 10 bases between them. Germline V gene data show CDR1 as MNHNS and CDR2 as SASEGT. The CDR3 sequence is 13 residues long. CDR3 amino acids: CASSEIGEDGYTF. For the CDR3, the DNA is TGTGCCAGCAGTGAAATTGGTGAGGATGGCTACACCTTC.

V is TRBV5-1 and J is TRBJ1-2, with D tentatively TRBD1 (6 bases). The germline V and J ends were trimmed by 0 bases and 3 bases, with 21 bases remaining between them. CDR1 and CDR2 from the germline V gene are SGHRS and YFSETQ. This CDR3 spans 18 amino acids. The CDR3 nucleotides read TGCGCCAGCAGCTTGGCGAAGACAACAGGGCTCGGTGACTATGGCTACACCTTC. Protein sequence: CASSLAKTTGLGDYGYTF.

The rearrangement uses TRBV5-4 and TRBJ1-2; 9 bases match TRBD1. CDR3 size: 15 residues. The V segment lost 0 bases and the J segment 2 bases; nucleotides outside the gene matches: 2. Germline V CDR1 and CDR2: SGHNT, YYREEE (reference sequence). This chain's CDR3 is CASSLGDRANYGYTF. The CDR3 DNA is TGTGCCAGCAGCTTGGGGGACAGGGCCAACTATGGCTACACCTTC.

The chain recombines TRBV19 with TRBJ2-1; TRBD2 aligns across 8 bases. The CDR3 length is 16 residues. The junction had 9 bases not matched to a gene; V was cut back by 2 bases and J by 6 bases. Germline-derived CDR1 and CDR2 are LNHDA and SQIVND (reference sequence). Here the CDR3 reads CASSITSAGARNEQFF. The CDR3 DNA follows: TGTGCCAGTAGTATAACGTCAGCGGGAGCTCGCAATGAGCAGTTCTTC. The full variable domain, completed using reference TRBV19 and TRBJ2-1, is DGGITQSPKYLFRKEGQNVTLSCEQNLNHDAMYWYRQDPGQGLRLIYYSQIVNDFQKGDIAEGYSVSREKKESFPLTVTSAQKNPTAFYLCASSITSAGARNEQFFGPGTRLTVL.

The chain employs TRBV28 and TRBJ2-7, with 7 bases lining up with TRBD2. V lost 4 bases and J lost 3; bases outside the gene matches: 9. Germline CDR1 is MDHEN and CDR2 is SYDVKM. The CDR3 has 15 amino acids. The CDR3 coding sequence is TGTGCCAGCAGTTCCCCGGGTAGCGGGCTCTACGAGCAGTACTTC. This sequence encodes CASSSPGSGLYEQYF.

Note on this clone: The likely explanation is a read error, given a far larger clone one base away. Other DNA sequences in the same sample also yield this CDR3. V and J are TRBV4-2 and TRBJ1-5; D might be TRBD1 (6 bases). The CDR3 has 14 amino acids. V dropped 4 bases and J dropped 0 bases, with 7 bases sitting between them. Germline-derived CDR1 and CDR2 are LGHNA and YNFKEQ. This CDR3 is CASSRTDSNQPQHF. The CDR3, as DNA: TGTGCCAGCAGCCGGACAGATAGCAATCAGCCCCAGCATTTT.

The V and J genes are TRBV6-6 and TRBJ1-4, with a weak D call TRBD1 (6 bases). Germline loops: CDR1 MNHNY, CDR2 SVGAGI (reference sequence). The CDR3 has 14 residues. V was pared by 7 bases and J by 3 bases, with 12 bases between. The CDR3 DNA reads TGTGCCAGCAATGGCGGGGGCTCTAATGAAAAACTGTTTTTT. Translating it yields CASNGGGSNEKLFF.

The chain links TRBV5-1 to TRBJ2-7, with 9 bases matching TRBD1. V shed 1 base and J 5 bases; nucleotides not matched to a gene: 4. The CDR3 runs 14 residues. Per the germline V gene, CDR1 is SGHRS and CDR2 is YFSETQ. CDR3 nucleotide sequence: TGCGCCAGCAGCTTGACAGGGGGCGGCGACGAGCAGTACTTC. Protein product: CASSLTGGGDEQYF.

The CDR3 loop reads CASSELAGAPYNEQFF. CDR3 nucleotide sequence: TGTGCCAGCAGTGAACTAGCGGGAGCACCCTACAATGAGCAGTTCTTC. The rearrangement uses TRBV2 and TRBJ2-1, with 10 nucleotides matching TRBD2. V trimming: 2 bases; J trimming: 2 bases; junction bases outside the gene matches: 3. The CDR3 has 16 residues. Germline CDR1 and CDR2: SNHLY and FYNNEI.

This chain uses TRBV6-5 with TRBJ1-5; D is unclear. Germline V gives CDR1 MNHEY, CDR2 SVGAGI. The CDR3 length is 16 residues. Between the trimmed V and J ends, which lost 0 bases and 0 bases, there was a span of 9 bases. CDR3 coding DNA: TGTGCCAGCAGTTACTCGACACCTTATAGCAATCAGCCCCAGCATTTT. Amino acids: CASSYSTPYSNQPQHF.

This chain links TRBV7-3 with TRBJ2-7; 8 bases agree with TRBD2. The CDR3 runs to 15 residues. Germline V gene sequence: CDR1 SGHTA, CDR2 FQGTGA. J gave up 3 bases and V 3 bases, and 7 bases lay outside the gene matches. DNA for the CDR3: TGTGCCAGCAGCTTTCAGGCGGGAGGAAACTACGAGCAGTACTTC. It codes for CASSFQAGGNYEQYF.

This chain connects TRBV27 to TRBJ1-5; TRBD1 aligns across 8 bases. The CDR3 consists of 19 residues. The germline gives CDR1 MNHEY, CDR2 SMNVEV (reference sequence). Trimming at V came to 7 bases and at J to 4 bases, leaving 21 bases not matched to a gene. The CDR3 spells CASTGQGPRGGIWNQPQHF. CDR3 DNA sequence: TGTGCCAGCACCGGACAGGGCCCGCGGGGGGGGATCTGGAATCAGCCCCAGCATTTT.